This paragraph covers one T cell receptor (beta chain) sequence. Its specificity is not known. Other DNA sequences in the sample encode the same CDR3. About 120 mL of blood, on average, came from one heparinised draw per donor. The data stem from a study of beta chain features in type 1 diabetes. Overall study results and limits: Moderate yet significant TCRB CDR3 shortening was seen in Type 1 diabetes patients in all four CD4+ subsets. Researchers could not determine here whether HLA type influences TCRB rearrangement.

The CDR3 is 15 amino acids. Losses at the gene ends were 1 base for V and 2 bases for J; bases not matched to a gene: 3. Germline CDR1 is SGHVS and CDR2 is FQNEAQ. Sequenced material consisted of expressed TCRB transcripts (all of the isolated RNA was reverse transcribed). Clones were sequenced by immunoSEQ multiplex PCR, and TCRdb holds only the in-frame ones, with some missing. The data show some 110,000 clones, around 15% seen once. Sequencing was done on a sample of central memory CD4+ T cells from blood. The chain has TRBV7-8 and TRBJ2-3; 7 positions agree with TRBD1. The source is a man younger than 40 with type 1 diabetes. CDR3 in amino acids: CASSLGTGYTDTQYF. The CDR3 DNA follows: TGTGCCAGCAGCTTAGGGACAGGTTACACAGATACGCAGTATTTT.